This TCR beta chain was captured in a study of beta chain features in type 1 diabetes. Background on the study: Age, gender, cell numbers and subset yield matched between patients and controls.

Sorting produced populations that all topped 98% purity. Only a few counts were recorded for this clone. The antigen is not known. The study, taken as a whole, reports: Comparison showed that naive, central memory and Treg TCRB repertoires appeared more similar among patients than among healthy donors. Shortening that was moderate but significant affected the TCRB CDR3s of Type 1 diabetes patients in all four CD4+ subsets.

This CDR3 contains 15 residues. Germline trimming cut 6 bases from V and 3 bases from J; bases unmatched to any gene: 6. Germline lookup yields CDR1 MNHEY and CDR2 SVGAGI. Reverse transcription of all isolated RNA meant that expressed TCRB transcripts were sequenced. TCRdb's table, derived via immunoSEQ multiplex PCR, lists solely in-frame clones and lacks some. Here the sample spans around 180,000 clones, around an eighth being singletons. Sequencing used central memory CD4+ T cells from blood. This receptor was identified in a woman between 18 and 29 years old in good health. The rearrangement joins TRBV6-5 to TRBJ2-2, with 8 bases fitting TRBD1. The CDR3 nucleotides read TGTGCCAGCAGGGGGGGACAGGTTTACACCGGGGAGCTGTTTTTT. Translated: CASRGGQVYTGELFF.